These T cell receptor beta chains were read from a single sample in a study of T cells after yellow fever vaccination. One entry per CDR3 protein, called by TCRdb with MiXCR from the 5' RACE reads. Among 450,000 to 600,000 distinct CDR3 sequences listed, roughly 12% were seen once. The sequenced sample was PBMCs, obtained on the day of the yellow fever booster vaccination. These receptors all stem from a young man who received the YFV17D yellow fever vaccine. CDR3s include the opening cysteine and the closing phenylalanine or tryptophan. D genes are given only for firm matches. Clone size, where shown, is once, few, many, or a class for clones that have expanded.

few,TRBD1,TRBJ2-7,TRBV12-3/TRBV12-4,CASSQRTGGRIASSYEQYF,TGTGCCAGCAGTCAGAGGACAGGGGGCCGGATCGCGAGCTCCTACGAGCAGTACTTC
few,TRBD1,TRBJ2-5,TRBV7-9,CASSLGEDRVGRETQYF,TGTGCCAGCAGCTTAGGAGAGGACAGGGTCGGACGGGAGACCCAGTACTTC
.,.,TRBJ1-5,TRBV20-1,CSALTVWDQPQHF,TGCAGTGCCCTAACAGTTTGGGATCAGCCCCAGCATTTT
.,TRBD2,TRBJ2-1,TRBV11-2,CASSLGREAYEQFF,TGTGCCAGCAGCTTAGGCCGGGAGGCGTATGAGCAGTTCTTC
.,.,TRBJ2-1,TRBV7-6,CASSFQASRDEQFF,TGTGCCAGCAGCTTCCAGGCTAGCCGCGATGAGCAGTTCTTC
.,TRBD2,TRBJ2-5,TRBV7-2,CASSPRTSSRTQYF,TGTGCCAGCAGCCCACGGACTAGCTCTAGGACCCAGTACTTC
.,.,TRBJ2-2,TRBV4-2,CASSRSGTTGELFF,TGTGCCAGCAGTCGCTCCGGGACCACCGGGGAGCTGTTTTTT
.,.,TRBJ2-5,TRBV29-1,CSVGGSGGETQYF,TGCAGCGTTGGGGGTTCCGGAGGGGAGACCCAGTACTTC
.,.,TRBJ1-2,TRBV19,CASSIGAGYTF,TGTGCCAGTAGCATAGGGGCTGGCTACACCTTC
.,.,TRBJ1-5,TRBV5-5,CASSLAAEYSNQPQHF,TGTGCCAGCAGCTTGGCGGCAGAGTATAGCAATCAGCCCCAGCATTTT
.,TRBD2,TRBJ2-3,TRBV5-1,CASTKGTSSTDTQYF,TGCGCCAGCACCAAAGGGACTAGCAGCACAGATACGCAGTATTTT